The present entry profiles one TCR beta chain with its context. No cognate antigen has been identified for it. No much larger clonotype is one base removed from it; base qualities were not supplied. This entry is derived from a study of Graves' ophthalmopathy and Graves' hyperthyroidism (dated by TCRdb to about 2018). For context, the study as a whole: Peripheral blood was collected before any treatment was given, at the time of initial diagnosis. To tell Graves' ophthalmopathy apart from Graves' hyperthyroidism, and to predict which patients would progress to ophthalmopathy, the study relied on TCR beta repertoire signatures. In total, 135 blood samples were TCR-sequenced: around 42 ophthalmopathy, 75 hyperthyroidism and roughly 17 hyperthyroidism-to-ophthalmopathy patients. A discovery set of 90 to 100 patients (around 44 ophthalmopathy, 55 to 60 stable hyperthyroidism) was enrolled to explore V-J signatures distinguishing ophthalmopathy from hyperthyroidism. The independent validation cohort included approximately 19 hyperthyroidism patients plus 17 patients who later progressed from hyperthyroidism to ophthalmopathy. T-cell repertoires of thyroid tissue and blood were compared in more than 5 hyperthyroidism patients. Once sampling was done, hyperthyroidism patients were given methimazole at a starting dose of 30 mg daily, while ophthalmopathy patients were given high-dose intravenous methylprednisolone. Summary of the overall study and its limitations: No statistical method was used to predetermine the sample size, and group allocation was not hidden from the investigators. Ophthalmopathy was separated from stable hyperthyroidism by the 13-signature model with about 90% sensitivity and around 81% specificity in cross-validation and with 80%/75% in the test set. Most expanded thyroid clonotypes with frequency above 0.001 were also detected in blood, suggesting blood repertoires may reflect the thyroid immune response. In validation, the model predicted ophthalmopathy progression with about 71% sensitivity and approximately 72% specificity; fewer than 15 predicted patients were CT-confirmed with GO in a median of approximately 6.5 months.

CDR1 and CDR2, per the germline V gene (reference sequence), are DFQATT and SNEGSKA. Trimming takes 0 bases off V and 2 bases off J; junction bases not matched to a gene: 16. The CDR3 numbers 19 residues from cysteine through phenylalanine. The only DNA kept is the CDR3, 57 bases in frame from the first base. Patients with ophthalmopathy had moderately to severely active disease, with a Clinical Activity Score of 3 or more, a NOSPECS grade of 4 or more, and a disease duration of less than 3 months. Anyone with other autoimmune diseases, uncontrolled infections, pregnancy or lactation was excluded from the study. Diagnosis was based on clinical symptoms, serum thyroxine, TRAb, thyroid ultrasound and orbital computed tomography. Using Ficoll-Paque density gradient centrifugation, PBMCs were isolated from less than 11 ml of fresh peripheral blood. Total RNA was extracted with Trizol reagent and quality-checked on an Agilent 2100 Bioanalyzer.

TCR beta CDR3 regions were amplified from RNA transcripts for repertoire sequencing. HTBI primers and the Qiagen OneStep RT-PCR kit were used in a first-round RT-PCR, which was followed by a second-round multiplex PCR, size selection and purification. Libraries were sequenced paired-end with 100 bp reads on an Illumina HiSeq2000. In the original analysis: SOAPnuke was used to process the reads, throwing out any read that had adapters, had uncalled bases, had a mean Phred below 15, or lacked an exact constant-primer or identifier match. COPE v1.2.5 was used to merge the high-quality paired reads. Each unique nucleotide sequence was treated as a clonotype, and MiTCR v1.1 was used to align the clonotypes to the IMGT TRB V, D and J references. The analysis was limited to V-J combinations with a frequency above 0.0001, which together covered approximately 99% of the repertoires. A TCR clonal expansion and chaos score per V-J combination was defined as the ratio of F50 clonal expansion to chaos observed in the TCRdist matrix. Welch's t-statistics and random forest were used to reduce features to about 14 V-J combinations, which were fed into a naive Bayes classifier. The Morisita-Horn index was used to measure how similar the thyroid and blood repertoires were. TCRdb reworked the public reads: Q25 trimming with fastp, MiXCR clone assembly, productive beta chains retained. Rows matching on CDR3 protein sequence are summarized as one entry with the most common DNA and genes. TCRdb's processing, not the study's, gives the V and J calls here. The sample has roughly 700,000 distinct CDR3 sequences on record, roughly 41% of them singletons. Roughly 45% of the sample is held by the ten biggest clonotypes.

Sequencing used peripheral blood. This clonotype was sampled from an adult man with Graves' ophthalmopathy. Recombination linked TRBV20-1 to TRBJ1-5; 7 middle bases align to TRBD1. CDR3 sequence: CSARDPLGRGRSRNQPQHF. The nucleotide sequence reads TGCAGTGCTAGAGATCCCCTTGGTAGGGGGCGATCTCGCAATCAGCCCCAGCATTTT.